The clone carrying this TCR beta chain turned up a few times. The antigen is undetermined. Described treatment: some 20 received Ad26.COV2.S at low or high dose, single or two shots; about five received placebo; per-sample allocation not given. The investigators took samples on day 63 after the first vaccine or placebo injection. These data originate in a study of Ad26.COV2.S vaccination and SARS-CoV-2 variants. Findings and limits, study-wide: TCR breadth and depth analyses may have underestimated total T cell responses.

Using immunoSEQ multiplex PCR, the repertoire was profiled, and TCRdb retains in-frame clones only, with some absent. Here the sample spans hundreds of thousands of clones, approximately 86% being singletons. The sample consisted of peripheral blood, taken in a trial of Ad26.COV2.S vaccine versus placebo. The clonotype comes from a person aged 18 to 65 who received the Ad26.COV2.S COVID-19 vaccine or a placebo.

The CDR3 here is CASSLSPWTRRIDEQYF. CDR3 DNA sequence: TGTGCCAGCAGTTTGTCACCGTGGACTAGAAGGATCGACGAGCAGTACTTC. This chain connects TRBV27 to TRBJ2-7; 7 bases agree with TRBD2. The V and J ends lost 3 bases and 5 bases, in that order; junction bases with no gene match: 16. In germline, CDR1 is MNHEY, CDR2 SMNVEV (reference sequence). The CDR3 runs 17 residues.